This T cell receptor beta chain was sequenced during a study of CD8 T cells in Susac syndrome. The V gene end was trimmed by 6 bases and the J gene end by 2 bases; junction bases not matched to a gene: 5. The CDR3 covers 15 residues. Germline V gives CDR1 MNHEY, CDR2 SMNVEV (reference sequence). RNA in amounts of roughly 0.5 to 1 ug was reverse transcribed with random hexamers. TCRdb used MiXCR to reprocess the immunoSEQ multiplex PCR reads, holding one entry per CDR3 protein. Seen here are approximately 190,000 distinct CDR3 sequences, about 95% observed once, and the top ten hold approximately 0.093%.

The sequenced material came from CD4+ T cells from PBMCs. This TCR was sampled from a human donor with multiple sclerosis. The chain couples TRBV27 to TRBJ2-3; 10 nucleotides match TRBD2. As DNA, the CDR3 is TGTGCCAGCAGGCTAGCGGGGGCCCTCACAGATACGCAGTATTTT. This codes for CASRLAGALTDTQYF.